The 7 T cell receptor beta chains listed next were all sequenced from one sample in a study of response to subunit inactivated influenza vaccine. TCRdb processed the RT-PCR reads anew with MiXCR; each CDR3 protein has one entry. The table lists hundreds of thousands of distinct CDR3 sequences, approximately 15% of them singletons. The input for sequencing was PBMCs from blood, taken 14 to 15 days before vaccination. The receptors were gathered from a man in his fifties who received an inactivated influenza vaccine.

This clonotype appeared a few times. CDR3 in DNA: TGTGCCAGCAGTCGTTTAGGGGCGTCCGGGACAGGGTTCCTCAGAGGCACAGATACGCAGTATTTT. Amino acids: CASSRLGASGTGFLRGTDTQYF. This chain links TRBV6-2 or TRBV6-3 with TRBJ2-3, with TRBD1 matching 9 bases. CDR3 length: 22 amino acids. Germline V gene lookup returns CDR1 MNHEY and CDR2 SVGEGT. V shed 5 bases, J shed 1 base, and the junction held 25 bases outside the gene matches.

The J gene is TRBJ2-2, the V gene TRBV7-9; 8 nucleotides align to TRBD1. The CDR3 consists of 16 residues. Germline CDR1 is SEHNR and CDR2 is FQNEAQ (reference sequence). V shed 5 bases, J shed 4 bases, and the junction held 9 bases outside the gene matches. CDR3 in amino acids: CASSTTGEFRTGELFF. The CDR3 nucleotides are TGTGCCAGCAGCACGACAGGGGAATTCCGCACCGGGGAGCTGTTTTTT. Full variable domain (rest looked up from reference TRBV7-9 and TRBJ2-2): DTGVSQNPRHKITKRGQNVTFRCDPISEHNRLYWYRQTLGQGPEFLTYFQNEAQLEKSRLLSDRFSAERPKGSFSTLEIQRTEQGDSAMYLCASSTTGEFRTGELFFGEGSRLTVL.

The V gene is TRBV15, the J gene TRBJ2-5; the match to TRBD2 covers 8 bases. Germline V CDR1 and CDR2: LNHNV, YYDKDF (reference sequence). V gave up 0 bases and J gave up 5 bases; unmatched junction bases: 11. The CDR3 covers 17 residues. CDR3 region: CATSRDLFAAGDETQYF. CDR3 sequence (DNA): TGTGCCACCAGCAGAGATCTATTCGCAGCGGGAGACGAGACCCAGTACTTC.

This chain links TRBV6-4 with TRBJ2-3; D possibly corresponds to TRBD2 (6 bases). The CDR3 totals 13 residues. The V gene lost 4 bases and the J gene lost 6 bases, with 11 bases spanning the gap. Looked up from germline, CDR1 is MRHNA and CDR2 is SNTAGT. Here the CDR3 reads CASSASGRDTQYF. The CDR3 DNA follows: TGTGCCAGCAGTGCTTCAGGGAGGGATACGCAGTATTTT.

The J gene is TRBJ2-7, the V gene TRBV12-3 or TRBV12-4; TRBD1 aligns across 7 bases. Trimming cost V 5 bases and J 2 bases; bases outside gene matches: 18. This CDR3 region has 18 residues. CDR3 bases: TGTGCCAGCAGTCCCCTAGATTTTAGACAGGGACCTCCCTACGAGCAGTACTTC. This gives the protein CASSPLDFRQGPPYEQYF.

This clonotype was detected only a few times. The chain recombines TRBV18 with TRBJ2-1, with D maybe TRBD2 (6 bases). In germline, CDR1 is KGHSH, CDR2 LQKENI. The germline V and J ends were trimmed by 1 base and 3 bases, with 13 bases remaining between them. The CDR3 extends over 16 amino acids. The chain's CDR3 is CASSPQKKTSYNEQFF. CDR3 DNA sequence: TGTGCCAGCTCACCACAGAAGAAGACTAGCTACAATGAGCAGTTCTTC.

This chain links TRBV20-1 with TRBJ1-4; TRBD1 aligns across 8 bases. The germline gives CDR1 DFQATT, CDR2 SNEGSKA (reference sequence). CDR3 length equals 14 residues. With 2 bases clipped from V and 8 bases from J, the junction kept 7 bases outside the gene matches. The CDR3 DNA sequence: TGCAGTGCTAGACAGGGGGCGAGGGACGAAAAACTGTTTTTT. Protein product: CSARQGARDEKLFF.